This T cell receptor (beta chain) came from a study of cytotoxic CD8 clonotypes in ibrutinib-treated CLL. Target depth was 1 in 200,000 to 1 in 1 million T cells, about 10x per clonotype. TCRdb's table, derived via immunoSEQ multiplex PCR, lists solely in-frame clones and lacks some. Found here are around 130,000 clones, around 84% of them singletons; the top ten hold 2.5% to 3.5%. This CDR3 is 11 amino acids long. V was clipped by 3 bases and J by 4 bases, with 3 bases between them. Germline CDR1 and CDR2: MDHEN and SYDVKM. A note on this clone: Its specificity is not known. Possible read error: a much larger clone is one base away.

Study-level results: Private clonotypes, not public ones, expanded at ibrutinib response.

The sample consisted of PBMCs, taken after 24 months of ibrutinib treatment. The chain combines TRBV28 with TRBJ1-1; no definite D call. The TCR was taken from a human donor with chronic lymphocytic leukemia. The CDR3, as DNA: TGTGCCAGCAGTTTGGGCACTGAAGCTTTCTTT. This gives the protein CASSLGTEAFF.